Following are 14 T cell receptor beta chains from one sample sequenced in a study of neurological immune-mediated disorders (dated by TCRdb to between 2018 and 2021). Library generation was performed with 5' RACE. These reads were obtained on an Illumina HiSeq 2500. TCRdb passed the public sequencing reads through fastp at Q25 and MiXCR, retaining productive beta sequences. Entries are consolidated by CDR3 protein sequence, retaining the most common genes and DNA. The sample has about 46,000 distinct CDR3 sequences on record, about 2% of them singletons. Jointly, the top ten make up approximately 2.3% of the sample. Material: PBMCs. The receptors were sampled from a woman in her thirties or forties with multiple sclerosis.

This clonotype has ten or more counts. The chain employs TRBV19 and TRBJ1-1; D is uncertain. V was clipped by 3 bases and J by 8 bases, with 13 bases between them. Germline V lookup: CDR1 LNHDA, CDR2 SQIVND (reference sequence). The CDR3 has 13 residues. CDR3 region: CASSMDGGLEAFF. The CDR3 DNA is TGTGCCAGTAGTATGGATGGCGGGTTGGAAGCTTTCTTT.

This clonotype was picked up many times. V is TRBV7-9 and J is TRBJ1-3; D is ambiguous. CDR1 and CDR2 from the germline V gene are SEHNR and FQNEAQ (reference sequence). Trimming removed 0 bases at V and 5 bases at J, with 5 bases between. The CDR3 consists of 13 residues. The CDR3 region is CASSLAGRNTIYF. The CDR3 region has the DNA TGTGCCAGCAGCTTAGCGGGGAGAAACACCATATATTTT.

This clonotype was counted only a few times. As DNA, the CDR3 is TGCGCCAGCAGGGACAGGGGGTCTGAAAAACTGTTTTTT. Protein product: CASRDRGSEKLFF. This sequence joins TRBV10-2 and TRBJ1-4; 10 positions agree with TRBD1. The CDR3 has 13 amino acids. The J segment lost 7 bases and the V segment lost 6 bases, leaving 2 bases of the junction unmatched. Per germline, CDR1 WSHSY and CDR2 SAAADI.

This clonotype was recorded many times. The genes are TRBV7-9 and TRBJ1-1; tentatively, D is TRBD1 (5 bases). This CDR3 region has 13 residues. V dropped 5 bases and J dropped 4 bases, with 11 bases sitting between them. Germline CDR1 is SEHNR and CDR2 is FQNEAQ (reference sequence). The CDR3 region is CASSNQGGTEAFF. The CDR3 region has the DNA TGTGCCAGCAGCAACCAGGGTGGCACTGAAGCTTTCTTT.

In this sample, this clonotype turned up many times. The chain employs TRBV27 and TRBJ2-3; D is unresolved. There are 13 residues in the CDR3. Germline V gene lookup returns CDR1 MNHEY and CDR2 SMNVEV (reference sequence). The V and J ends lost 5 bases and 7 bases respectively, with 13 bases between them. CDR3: CASSPLGGNTQYF. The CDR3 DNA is TGTGCCAGCAGTCCCCTTGGTGGTAATACGCAGTATTTT.

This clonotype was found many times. The CDR3 loop reads CASSLATGPNYEQYF. In DNA form, the CDR3 reads TGTGCCAGCAGCTTAGCGACGGGCCCAAACTACGAGCAGTACTTC. The chain links TRBV7-8 to TRBJ2-7; no clear D gene. The germline CDR1 and CDR2 sequences are SGHVS and FQNEAQ. V lost 0 bases and J lost 3, with 12 bases in between. CDR3 length: 15 amino acids.

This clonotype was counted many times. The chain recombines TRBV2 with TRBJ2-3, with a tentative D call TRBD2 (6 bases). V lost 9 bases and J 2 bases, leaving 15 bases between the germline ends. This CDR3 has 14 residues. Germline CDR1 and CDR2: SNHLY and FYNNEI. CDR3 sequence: CARGGGSDTDTQYF. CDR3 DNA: TGTGCCAGGGGAGGAGGGTCGGACACAGATACGCAGTATTTT.

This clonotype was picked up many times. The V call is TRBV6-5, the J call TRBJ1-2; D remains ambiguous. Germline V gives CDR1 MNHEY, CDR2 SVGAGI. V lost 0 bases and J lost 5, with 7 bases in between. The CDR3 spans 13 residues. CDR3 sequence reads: CASSYSKGYGYTF. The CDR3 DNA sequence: TGTGCCAGCAGTTACTCGAAAGGTTATGGCTACACCTTC.

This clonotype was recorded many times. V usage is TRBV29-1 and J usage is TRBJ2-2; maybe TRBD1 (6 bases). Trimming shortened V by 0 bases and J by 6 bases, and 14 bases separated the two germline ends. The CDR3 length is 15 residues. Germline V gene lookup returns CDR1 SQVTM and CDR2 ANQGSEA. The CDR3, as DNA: TGCAGCGTTGAAGAGATAACAGGGTCTCCCGGGGAGCTGTTTTTT. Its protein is CSVEEITGSPGELFF.

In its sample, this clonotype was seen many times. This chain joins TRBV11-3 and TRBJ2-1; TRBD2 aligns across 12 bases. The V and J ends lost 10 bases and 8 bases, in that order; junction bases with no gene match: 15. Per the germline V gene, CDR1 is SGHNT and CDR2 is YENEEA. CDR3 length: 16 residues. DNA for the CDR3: TGTGCCACTTCCCCCCCAACTAGCGGGGGGCAGGATGAGCAGTTCTTC. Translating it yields CATSPPTSGGQDEQFF.

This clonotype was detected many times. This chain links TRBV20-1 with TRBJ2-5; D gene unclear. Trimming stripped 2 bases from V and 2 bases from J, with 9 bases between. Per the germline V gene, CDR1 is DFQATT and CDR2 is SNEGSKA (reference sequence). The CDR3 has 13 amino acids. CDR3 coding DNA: TGCAGTGCTAGACGGTTTGCTCAAGAGACCCAGTACTTC. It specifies CSARRFAQETQYF.

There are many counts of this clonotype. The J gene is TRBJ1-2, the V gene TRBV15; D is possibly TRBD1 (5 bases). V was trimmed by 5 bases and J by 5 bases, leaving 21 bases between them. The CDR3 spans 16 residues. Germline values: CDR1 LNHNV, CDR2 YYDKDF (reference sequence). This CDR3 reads CATSPGKGRTSYGYTF. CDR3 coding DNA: TGTGCCACCAGCCCCGGTAAGGGGAGAACTTCTTATGGCTACACCTTC.

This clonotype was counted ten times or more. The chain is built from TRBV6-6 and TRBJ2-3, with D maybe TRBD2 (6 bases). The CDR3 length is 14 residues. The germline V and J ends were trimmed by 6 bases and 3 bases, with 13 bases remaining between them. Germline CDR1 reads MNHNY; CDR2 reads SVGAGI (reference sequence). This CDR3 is CASSQEGWTDTQYF. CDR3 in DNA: TGTGCCAGCAGCCAGGAGGGGTGGACAGATACGCAGTATTTT.

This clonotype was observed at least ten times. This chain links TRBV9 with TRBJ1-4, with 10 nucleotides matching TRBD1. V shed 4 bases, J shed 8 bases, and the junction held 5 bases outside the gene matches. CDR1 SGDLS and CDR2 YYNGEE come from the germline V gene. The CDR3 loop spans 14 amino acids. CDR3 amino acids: CASSPPGQGEKLFF. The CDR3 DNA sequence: TGTGCCAGCAGCCCCCCGGGACAGGGGGAAAAACTGTTTTTT.